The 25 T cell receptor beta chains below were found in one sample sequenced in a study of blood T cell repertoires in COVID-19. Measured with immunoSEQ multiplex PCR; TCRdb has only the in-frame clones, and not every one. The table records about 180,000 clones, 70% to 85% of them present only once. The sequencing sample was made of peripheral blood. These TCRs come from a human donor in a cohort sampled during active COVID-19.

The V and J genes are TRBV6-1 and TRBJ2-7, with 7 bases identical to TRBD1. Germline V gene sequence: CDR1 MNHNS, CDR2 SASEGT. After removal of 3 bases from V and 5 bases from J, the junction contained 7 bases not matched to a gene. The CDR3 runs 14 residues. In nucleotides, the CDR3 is TGTGCCAGCAGTGAGAACAGGGGTGGCCACGAGCAGTACTTC. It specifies CASSENRGGHEQYF.

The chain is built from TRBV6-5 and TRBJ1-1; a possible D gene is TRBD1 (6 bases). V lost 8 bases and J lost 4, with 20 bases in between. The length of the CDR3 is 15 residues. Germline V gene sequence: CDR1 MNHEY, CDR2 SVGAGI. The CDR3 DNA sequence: TGTGCCAGCGCAACGGGGGGCGGAGGACTCACTGAAGCTTTCTTT. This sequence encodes CASATGGGGLTEAFF.

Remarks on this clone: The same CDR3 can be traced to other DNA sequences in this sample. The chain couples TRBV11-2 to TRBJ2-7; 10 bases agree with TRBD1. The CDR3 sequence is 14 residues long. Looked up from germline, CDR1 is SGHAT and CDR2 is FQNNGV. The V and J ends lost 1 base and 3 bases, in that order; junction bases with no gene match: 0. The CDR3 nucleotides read TGTGCCAGCAGCTTAGGGACAGGGGGCTACGAGCAGTACTTC. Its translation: CASSLGTGGYEQYF.

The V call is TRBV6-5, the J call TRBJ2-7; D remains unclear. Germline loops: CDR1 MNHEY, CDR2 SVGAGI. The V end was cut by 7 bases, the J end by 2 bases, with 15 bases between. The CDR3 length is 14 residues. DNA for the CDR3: TGTGCCAGCACCGACCAGGTCGGCACCTACGAGCAGTACTTC. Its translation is CASTDQVGTYEQYF.

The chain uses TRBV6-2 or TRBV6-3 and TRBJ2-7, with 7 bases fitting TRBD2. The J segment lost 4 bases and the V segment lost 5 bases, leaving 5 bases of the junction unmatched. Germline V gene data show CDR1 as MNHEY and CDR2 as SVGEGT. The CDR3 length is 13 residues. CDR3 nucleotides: TGTGCCAGCAGTGGGGAGGGGTCTTACGAGCAGTACTTC. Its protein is CASSGEGSYEQYF.

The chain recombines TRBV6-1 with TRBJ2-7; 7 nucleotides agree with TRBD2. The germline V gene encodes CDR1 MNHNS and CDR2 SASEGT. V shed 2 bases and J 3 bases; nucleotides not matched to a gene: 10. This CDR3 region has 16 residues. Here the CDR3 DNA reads TGTGCCAGCAGTGAATCCCCGAGCGGGGCAGACTACGAGCAGTACTTC. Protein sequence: CASSESPSGADYEQYF.

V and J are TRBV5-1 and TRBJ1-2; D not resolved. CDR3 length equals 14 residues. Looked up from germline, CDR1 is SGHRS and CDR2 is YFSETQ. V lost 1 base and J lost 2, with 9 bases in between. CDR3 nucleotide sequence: TGCGCCAGCAGCTTGACCGACAAAAACTATGGCTACACCTTC. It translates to CASSLTDKNYGYTF.

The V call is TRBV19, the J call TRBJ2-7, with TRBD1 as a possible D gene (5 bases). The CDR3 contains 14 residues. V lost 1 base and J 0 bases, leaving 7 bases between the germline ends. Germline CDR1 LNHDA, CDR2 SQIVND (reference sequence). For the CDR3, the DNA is TGTGCCAGTAGTATAGCTGGGGCCTCCTACGAGCAGTACTTC. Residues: CASSIAGASYEQYF.

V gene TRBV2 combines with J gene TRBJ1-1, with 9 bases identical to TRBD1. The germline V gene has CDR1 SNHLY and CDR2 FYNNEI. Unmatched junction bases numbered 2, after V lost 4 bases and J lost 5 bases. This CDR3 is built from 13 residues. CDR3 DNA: TGTGCCAGCAGTGGGGACAGGGAGACTGAAGCTTTCTTT. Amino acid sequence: CASSGDRETEAFF.

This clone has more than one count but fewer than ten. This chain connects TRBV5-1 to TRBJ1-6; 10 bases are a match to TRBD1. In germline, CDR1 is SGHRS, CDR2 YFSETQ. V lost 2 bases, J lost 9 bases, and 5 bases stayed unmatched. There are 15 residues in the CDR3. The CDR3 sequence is CASSFGQGVVSPLHF. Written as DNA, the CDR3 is TGCGCCAGCAGCTTCGGACAGGGGGTTGTTTCACCCCTCCACTTT. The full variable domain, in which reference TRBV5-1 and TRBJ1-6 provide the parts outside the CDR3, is KAGVTQTPRYLIKTRGQQVTLSCSPISGHRSVSWYQQTPGQGLQFLFEYFSETQRNKGNFPGRFSGRQFSNSRSEMNVSTLELGDSALYLCASSFGQGVVSPLHFGNGTRLTVT.

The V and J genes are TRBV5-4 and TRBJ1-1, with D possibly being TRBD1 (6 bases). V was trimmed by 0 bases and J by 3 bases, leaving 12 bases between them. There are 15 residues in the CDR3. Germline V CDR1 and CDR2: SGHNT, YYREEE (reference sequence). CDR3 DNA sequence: TGTGCCAGCAGCTTGGGGACAGAGGTTGACACTGAAGCTTTCTTT. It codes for CASSLGTEVDTEAFF.

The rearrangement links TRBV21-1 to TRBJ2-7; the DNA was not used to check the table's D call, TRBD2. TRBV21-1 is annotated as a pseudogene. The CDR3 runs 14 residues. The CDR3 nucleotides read TGTGCCAGCAGCTCCCTTCTTATGCCGAGGGAGCAGTACTTC. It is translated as CASSSLLMPREQYF.

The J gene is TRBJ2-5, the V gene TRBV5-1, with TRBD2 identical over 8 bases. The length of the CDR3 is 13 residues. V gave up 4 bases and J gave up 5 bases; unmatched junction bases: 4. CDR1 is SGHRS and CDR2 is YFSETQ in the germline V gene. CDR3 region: CASSREGTETQYF. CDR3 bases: TGCGCCAGCAGCCGGGAGGGCACCGAGACCCAGTACTTC.

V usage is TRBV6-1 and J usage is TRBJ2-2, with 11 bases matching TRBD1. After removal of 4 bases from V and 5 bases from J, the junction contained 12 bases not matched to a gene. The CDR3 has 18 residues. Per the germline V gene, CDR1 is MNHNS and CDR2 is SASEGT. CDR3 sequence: CASSATMAGQGGTGELFF. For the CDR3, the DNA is TGTGCCAGCAGTGCAACAATGGCGGGACAGGGGGGTACCGGGGAGCTGTTTTTT.

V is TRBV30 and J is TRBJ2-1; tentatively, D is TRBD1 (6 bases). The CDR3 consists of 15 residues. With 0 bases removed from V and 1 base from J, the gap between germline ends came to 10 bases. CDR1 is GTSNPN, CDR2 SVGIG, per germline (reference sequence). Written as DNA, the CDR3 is TGTGCCTGGAGTGTGGGGCAGGGGTCCTACAATGAGCAGTTCTTC. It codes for CAWSVGQGSYNEQFF.

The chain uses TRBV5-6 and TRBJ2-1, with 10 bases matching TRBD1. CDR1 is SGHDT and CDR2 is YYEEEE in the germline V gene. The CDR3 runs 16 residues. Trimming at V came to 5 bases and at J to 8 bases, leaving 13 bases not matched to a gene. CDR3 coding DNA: TGTGCCAGCAGTTTCGCCGGGACAGGGGATGTCGATGAGCAGTTCTTC. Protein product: CASSFAGTGDVDEQFF.

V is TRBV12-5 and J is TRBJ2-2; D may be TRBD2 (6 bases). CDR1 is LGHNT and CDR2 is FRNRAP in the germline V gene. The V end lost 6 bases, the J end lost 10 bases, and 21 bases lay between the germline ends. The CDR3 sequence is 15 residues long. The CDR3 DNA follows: TGTGCTAGTGGCCTGGGGGACGGGGGTAACGAGGAGCTGTTTTTT. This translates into CASGLGDGGNEELFF.

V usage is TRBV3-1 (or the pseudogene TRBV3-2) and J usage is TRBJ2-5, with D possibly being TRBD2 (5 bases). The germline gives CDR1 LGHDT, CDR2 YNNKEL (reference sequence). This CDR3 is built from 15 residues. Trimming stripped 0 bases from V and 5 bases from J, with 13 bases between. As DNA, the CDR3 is TGTGCCAGCAGCCAAGATCTGCGGGTGGGGGAGACCCAGTACTTC. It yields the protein CASSQDLRVGETQYF.

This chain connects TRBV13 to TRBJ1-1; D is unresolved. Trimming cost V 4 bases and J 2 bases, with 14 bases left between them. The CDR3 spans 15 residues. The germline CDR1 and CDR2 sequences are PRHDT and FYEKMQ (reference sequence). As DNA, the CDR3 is TGTGCCAGCAGCTCACGCGAAGATGGTAACACTGAAGCTTTCTTT. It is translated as CASSSREDGNTEAFF.

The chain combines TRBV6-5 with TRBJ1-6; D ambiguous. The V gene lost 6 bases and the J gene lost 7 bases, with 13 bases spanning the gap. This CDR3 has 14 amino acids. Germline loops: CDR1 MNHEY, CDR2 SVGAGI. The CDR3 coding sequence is TGTGCCAGCAGACGGACGGAGGTAAATTCACCCCTCCACTTT. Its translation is CASRRTEVNSPLHF.

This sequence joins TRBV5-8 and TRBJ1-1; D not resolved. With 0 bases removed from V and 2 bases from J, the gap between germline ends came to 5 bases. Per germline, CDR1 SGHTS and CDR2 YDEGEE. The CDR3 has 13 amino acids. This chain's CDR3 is CASSLDTNTEAFF. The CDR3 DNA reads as TGTGCCAGCAGCTTGGACACCAACACTGAAGCTTTCTTT.

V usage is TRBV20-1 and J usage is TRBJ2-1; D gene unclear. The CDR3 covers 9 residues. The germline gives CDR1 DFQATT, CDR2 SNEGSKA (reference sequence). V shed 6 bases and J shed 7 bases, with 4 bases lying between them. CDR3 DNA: TGCAGTGCCGGGAATGAGCAGTTCTTC. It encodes CSAGNEQFF.

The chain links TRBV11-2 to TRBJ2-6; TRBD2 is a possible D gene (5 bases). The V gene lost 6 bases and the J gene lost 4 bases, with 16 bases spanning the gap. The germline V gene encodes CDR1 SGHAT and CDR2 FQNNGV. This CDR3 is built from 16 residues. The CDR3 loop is CASSNTGWSGANVLTF. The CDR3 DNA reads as TGTGCCAGCAGTAATACGGGATGGTCAGGGGCCAACGTCCTGACTTTC.

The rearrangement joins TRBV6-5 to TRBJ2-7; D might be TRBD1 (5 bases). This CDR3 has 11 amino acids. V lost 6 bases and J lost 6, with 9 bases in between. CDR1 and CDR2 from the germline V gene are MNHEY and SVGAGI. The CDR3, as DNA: TGTGCCAGCAGCAGGGAAGGCGAGCAGTACTTC. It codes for CASSREGEQYF.

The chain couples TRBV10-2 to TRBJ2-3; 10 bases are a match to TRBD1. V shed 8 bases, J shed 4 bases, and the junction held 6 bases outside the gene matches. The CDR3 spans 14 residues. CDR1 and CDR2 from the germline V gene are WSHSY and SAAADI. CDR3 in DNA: TGCGCCAGCGCAGGACAGGGGGGTCCAGATACGCAGTATTTT. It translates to CASAGQGGPDTQYF.